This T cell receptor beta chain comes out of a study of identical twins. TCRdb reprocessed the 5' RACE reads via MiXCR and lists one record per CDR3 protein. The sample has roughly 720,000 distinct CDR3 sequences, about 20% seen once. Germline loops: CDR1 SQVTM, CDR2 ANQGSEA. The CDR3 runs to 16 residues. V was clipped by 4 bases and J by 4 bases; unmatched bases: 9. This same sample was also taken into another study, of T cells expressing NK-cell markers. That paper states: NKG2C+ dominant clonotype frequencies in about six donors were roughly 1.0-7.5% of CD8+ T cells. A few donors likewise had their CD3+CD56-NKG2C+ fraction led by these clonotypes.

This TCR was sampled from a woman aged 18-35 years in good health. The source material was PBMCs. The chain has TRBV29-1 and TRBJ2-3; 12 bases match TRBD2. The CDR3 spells CSVVLLAGGYADTQYF. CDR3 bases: TGCAGCGTTGTATTACTAGCGGGGGGATACGCAGATACGCAGTATTTT.